This is a list of T cell receptor beta chains from one sample in a study of blood T cell repertoires in COVID-19. Profiled with immunoSEQ multiplex PCR; TCRdb holds only in-frame clones, not every one. The sample has approximately 100,000 clones, 70% to 90% seen once. Sequenced: peripheral blood. The receptor source for this set is a man between 65 and 79 years old with acute or convalescent COVID-19. Both conserved end residues are part of each CDR3. A D gene is named only where the DNA matches it firmly. Size tells how often a clone was seen (once, few, many) or the class of an expanded clone, and some rows leave it out.

V gene	clone size	J gene	D gene	CDR3 DNA	CDR3 protein
TRBV11-2	-	TRBJ1-6	TRBD1	TGTGCCAGCAGCACAACAGGGGCGGATTCACCCCTCCACTTT	CASSTTGADSPLHF
TRBV3-1/TRBV3-2	-	TRBJ2-7	-	TGTGCCAGCAGCCAAGATCGGACAGCCTACGAGCAGTACTTC	CASSQDRTAYEQYF
TRBV13	-	TRBJ1-2	TRBD1	TGTGCCAGCAGCTCGGGACAGGGTCGTGGCTACACCTTC	CASSSGQGRGYTF
TRBV7-3	-	TRBJ2-3	-	TGTGCCAGCAGCCCGTCTGCGCGGTCTAGCACAGATACGCAGTATTTT	CASSPSARSSTDTQYF
TRBV15	-	TRBJ2-1	-	TGTGCCACCAGCAAACGGGCCGACAGTGAGCAGTTCTTC	CATSKRADSEQFF
TRBV18	-	TRBJ1-3	-	TGTGCCAGCTCTCCGACTGACGACTCTGGAAACACCATATATTTT	CASSPTDDSGNTIYF
TRBV4-1	once	TRBJ1-3	-	TGCGCCAGCAGCCAAGATGCGGCGGGCAGAAGCTCTGGAAACACCATATATTTT	CASSQDAAGRSSGNTIYF
TRBV3-1/TRBV3-2	-	TRBJ1-2	-	TGTGCCAGCAGCCCCCCCGGGGAGGGAAGCTATGGCTACACCTTC	CASSPPGEGSYGYTF
TRBV28	-	TRBJ1-1	-	TGTGCCAGCAAACCTACAGGGAGTATAAACACTGAAGCTTTCTTT	CASKPTGSINTEAFF
TRBV6-6	-	TRBJ1-1	TRBD1	TGTGCCAGCAGTCGAACTACCGGGACAGGGGACACTGAAGCTTTCTTT	CASSRTTGTGDTEAFF
TRBV7-2	-	TRBJ2-7	-	TGTGCCAGCAGCCCCACAGGAGCCCTCTCCTACGAGCAGTACTTC	CASSPTGALSYEQYF
TRBV5-1	-	TRBJ2-5	TRBD2	TGCGCCAGCAGCTCCGGGACTAGCGGGGGGGAGACCCAGTACTTC	CASSSGTSGGETQYF
TRBV28	-	TRBJ1-6	TRBD1	TGTGCCAGCAAGATAAGGGACAGGGAAAATTCACCCCTCCACTTT	CASKIRDRENSPLHF
TRBV2	-	TRBJ2-3	TRBD2	TGTGCCAGCAGTGAACTAGCGGGGGGACATAGCACAGATACGCAGTATTTT	CASSELAGGHSTDTQYF
TRBV7-2	-	TRBJ1-2	-	TGTGCCAGCAGCCCGGGGTCGGGCCAGATTACTAACTATGGCTACACCTTC	CASSPGSGQITNYGYTF
TRBV5-1	-	TRBJ2-2	-	TGCGCCAGCAGCGGAATACAGGGGAGGACCGGGGAGCTGTTTTTT	CASSGIQGRTGELFF